The clone carrying this T cell receptor beta chain has a single count. Antigen specificity is unknown. Other DNA variants within this sample encode the same CDR3. This sample is part of a study of shared clonotypes between healthy human individuals. Each sorted subset replicate got 200 ng genomic DNA, around 29,000 genomes. The method was immunoSEQ multiplex PCR; TCRdb's version includes in-frame clones alone and lacks a portion of them. The sample lists approximately 2.1 million clones, over 85% occurring once. Germline assignment: CDR1 MDHEN and CDR2 SYDVKM. V was shortened by 6 bases and J by 0 bases, with 11 bases between the two germline ends. This CDR3 spans 14 amino acids. Regarding the study as a whole: Rarefaction demonstrated incomplete sorted-subset sequencing despite large depth. Researchers sampled blood only, noting tissue repertoires likely differ.

The V and J genes are TRBV28 and TRBJ1-1; D is undetermined. The TCR originated in a young man in good health. Some clones in this sample may be carry-over from other donors' samples. Sequenced sample: naive CD4+ T cells from PBMCs. Subset here: CD45RA+ positively selected. The CDR3 loop is CASSPRALNTEAFF. The DNA of the CDR3 is TGTGCCAGCAGCCCGAGGGCATTGAACACTGAAGCTTTCTTT.